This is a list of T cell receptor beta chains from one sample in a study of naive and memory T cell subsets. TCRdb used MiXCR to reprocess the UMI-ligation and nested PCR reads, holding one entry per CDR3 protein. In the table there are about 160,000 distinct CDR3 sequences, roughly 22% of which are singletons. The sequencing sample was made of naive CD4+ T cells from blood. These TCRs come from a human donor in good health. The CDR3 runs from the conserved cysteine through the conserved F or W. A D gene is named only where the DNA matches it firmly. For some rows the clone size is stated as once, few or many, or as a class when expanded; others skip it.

DNA: TGCGCCAGCAGCTCCCAGACAGGCTCCCATGAAAAACTGTTTTTT
CDR3: CASSSQTGSHEKLFF
J: TRBJ1-4
D: NA
size: NA
V: TRBV5-1

DNA: TGCAGTGCTAGCCGGGGGACGAGGACCTACGAGCAGTACTTC
CDR3: CSASRGTRTYEQYF
J: TRBJ2-7
D: NA
size: NA
V: TRBV20-1

DNA: TGTGCCAGCAGTTATGAACCCTACGAGCAGTACTTC
CDR3: CASSYEPYEQYF
J: TRBJ2-7
D: NA
size: NA
V: TRBV6-6

DNA: TGTGCCAGCAGTTACTCCCTCACTAGAACAATCACAGATACGCAGTATTTT
CDR3: CASSYSLTRTITDTQYF
J: TRBJ2-3
D: NA
size: NA
V: TRBV6-5

DNA: TGTGCCAGCAGCCCCCGGCTAGCTCCCGTTAATGAGCAGTTCTTC
CDR3: CASSPRLAPVNEQFF
J: TRBJ2-1
D: NA
size: few
V: TRBV9

DNA: TGCGCCAGCAGCCCGCTTCAGGGGGCCACCTCCTACGAGCAGTACTTC
CDR3: CASSPLQGATSYEQYF
J: TRBJ2-7
D: TRBD1
size: NA
V: TRBV5-1

DNA: TGTGCCAGCAGTTACTCTATTCGGGGTAGCGGGAGGTCAAACATTCAGTACTTC
CDR3: CASSYSIRGSGRSNIQYF
J: TRBJ2-4
D: TRBD2
size: many
V: TRBV6-6

DNA: TGTGCCTGGAGCGAGGCGGGGGCAAGGAATGAGCAGTTCTTC
CDR3: CAWSEAGARNEQFF
J: TRBJ2-1
D: NA
size: NA
V: TRBV30

DNA: TGCAGCGGGGGGACAGGGGAGGTCAATGGCTACACCTTC
CDR3: CSGGTGEVNGYTF
J: TRBJ1-2
D: TRBD1
size: many
V: TRBV29-1

DNA: TGTGCCAGCAGTACCCCCGGGAGGAAGGGTGGTGGCAATCAGCCCCAGCATTTT
CDR3: CASSTPGRKGGGNQPQHF
J: TRBJ1-5
D: NA
size: NA
V: TRBV6-6

DNA: TGCAGTGCCACGACTCCATACCTCTACAATGAGCAGTTCTTC
CDR3: CSATTPYLYNEQFF
J: TRBJ2-1
D: NA
size: many
V: TRBV20-1

DNA: TGTGCCAGCAGCTTACCACAGGGTATTAAGTCACCCCTCCACTTT
CDR3: CASSLPQGIKSPLHF
J: TRBJ1-6
D: NA
size: NA
V: TRBV7-9

DNA: TGTGCCAGCAGTTTATACGAGGGAAATTCACCCCTCCACTTT
CDR3: CASSLYEGNSPLHF
J: TRBJ1-6
D: NA
size: few
V: TRBV28

DNA: TGTGCCAGCAGCCAAGAGACCCGACTAGCGGGGGATCGGACCGGGGAGCTGTTTTTT
CDR3: CASSQETRLAGDRTGELFF
J: TRBJ2-2
D: TRBD2
size: NA
V: TRBV3-1

DNA: TGTGCCAGCAGTTATCCGGGGACTACGCAGTATTTT
CDR3: CASSYPGTTQYF
J: TRBJ2-3
D: NA
size: NA
V: TRBV6-2/TRBV6-3

DNA: TGTGCCAGCAGTCCCGGGACAGGGCACACTGAAGCTTTCTTT
CDR3: CASSPGTGHTEAFF
J: TRBJ1-1
D: TRBD1
size: few
V: TRBV25-1